This T cell receptor beta chain comes out of a study of T cells in Graves' hyperthyroidism and ophthalmopathy. General observations from the study: Most thyroid clonotypes that were expanded above 0.001 also turned up in blood. Onset of ophthalmopathy came a median around 6.5 months after the model predicted it.

V gave up 2 bases and J gave up 8 bases, with 7 bases separating them. This CDR3 has 12 amino acids. In its sample, this clonotype was seen a few times. Its antigen is not known. This sample holds PBMCs from approximately 10 ml fresh peripheral blood. What was amplified from RNA transcripts were TCR beta CDR3 regions. TCR CDR3 underwent first-round RT-PCR with the HTBI primer set. MiXCR, applied by TCRdb to the multiplex PCR reads, yields one record per CDR3 protein. The table lists under 550,000 distinct CDR3 sequences, just under 20% of them singletons. The J gene is TRBJ2-1, the V gene TRBV12-3 or TRBV12-4, with D uncertain. The sequencing sample was made of blood. The TCR originated in a man aged 35 to 55 with Graves' ophthalmopathy. DNA for the CDR3: TGTGCCAGCAGTTTAAAATTCCATGAGCAGTTCTTC. It encodes CASSLKFHEQFF.